The T cell receptor beta chain under discussion was sequenced for a study of shared clonotypes between healthy human individuals. Study context: There were three CD4 naive, three CD4 memory, two CD8 naive and one CD8 memory plates per donor.

In this sample, this clone turned up a few times. Naive CD4+ cells were CD45RA-selected; the remaining cells were memory. This CDR3 region has 14 residues. V was clipped by 5 bases and J by 5 bases; unmatched bases: 7. Per the germline V gene, CDR1 is SNHLY and CDR2 is FYNNEI. Produced via immunoSEQ multiplex PCR; TCRdb's table is partial and in-frame only. The sample holds 1 million to 1.2 million clones, around 77% seen once. This clonotype was obtained from a man between 18 and 29 years old in good health. Some clones in this sample may be carry-over from other donors' samples. The chain uses TRBV2 and TRBJ2-3; 7 bases are a match to TRBD2. The material sequenced was memory CD4+ T cells from PBMCs. Indicated subset: CD45RA-negative fraction. In DNA, the CDR3 is TGTGCCAGCAGTTCCCAACGGGGGGTAGATACGCAGTATTTT. This encodes CASSSQRGVDTQYF.